This paragraph covers one T cell receptor (beta chain) sequence. Its specificity is unknown. This CDR3 has 15 amino acids. Germline CDR1 reads SGHTA; CDR2 reads FQGTGA. Losses at the gene ends were 5 bases for V and 8 bases for J; bases not matched to a gene: 6. The sample comes from a study of PD-1 blockade in classical Hodgkin lymphoma. Turning to the study itself: Nivolumab dosed at 3 mg/kg went to patients intravenously every 2 weeks.

Time point described: cycle 4 day 1 (C4D1), after less than seven weeks of nivolumab. Brentuximab vedotin exposure varied, and every patient relapsed after autologous stem cell transplantation. The patients, who had relapsed/refractory classical Hodgkin lymphoma, achieved best responses of complete response, partial response or progressive disease. Study-level points and caveats: By C4D1, CD4+ diversity increased significantly, especially in complete responders.

This table comes from immunoSEQ multiplex PCR, and its TCRdb copy is limited to in-frame clones, with some not included. The table lists tens of thousands of clones, approximately 72% of them singletons. The sequencing here drew on peripheral blood mononuclear cells (PBMCs), taken before the fourth cycle of nivolumab. The sequence was collected from a human donor with classical Hodgkin lymphoma. This chain connects TRBV7-3 to TRBJ2-1; 13 bases map to TRBD2. The CDR3 DNA sequence: TGTGCCAGCAGCCCGGGACTAGCGGGGTTAGATGAGCAGTTCTTC. It translates to CASSPGLAGLDEQFF.